The T cell receptor beta chain under discussion was sequenced for a study of blood T cell repertoires in COVID-19. Overall study context: Acute-phase and convalescent COVID-19 samples originated in the United States, Italy and Spain.

The V and J ends lost 4 bases and 4 bases respectively, with 16 bases between them. The CDR3 contains 16 residues. Germline-derived CDR1 and CDR2 are SGHTA and FQGNSA. Here immunoSEQ multiplex PCR was the method, and the copy in TCRdb shows in-frame clones only, minus some. The data contain some 240,000 clones, roughly 80% of them singletons. The rearrangement links TRBV7-2 to TRBJ2-2; tentatively, D is TRBD2 (6 bases). The sequenced sample was peripheral blood. This receptor was identified in a woman aged 70-85 years with COVID-19, enrolled during active disease. The CDR3 region is CASSSRPGRSTGELFF. The CDR3 DNA sequence: TGTGCCAGCAGCTCCCGACCGGGGAGGAGCACCGGGGAGCTGTTTTTT.